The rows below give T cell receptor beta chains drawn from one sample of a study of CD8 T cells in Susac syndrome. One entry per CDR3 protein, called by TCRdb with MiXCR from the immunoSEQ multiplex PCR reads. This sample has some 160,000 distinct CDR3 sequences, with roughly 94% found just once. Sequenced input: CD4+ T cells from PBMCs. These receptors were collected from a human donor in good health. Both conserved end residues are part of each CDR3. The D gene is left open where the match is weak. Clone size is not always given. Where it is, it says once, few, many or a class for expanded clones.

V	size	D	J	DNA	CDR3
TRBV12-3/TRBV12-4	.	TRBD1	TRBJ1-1	TGTGCCAGCAGGCGATCCAGGGGGCCCTTTACTGAAGCTTTCTTT	CASRRSRGPFTEAFF
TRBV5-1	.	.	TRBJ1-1	TGCGCCAGCAGCTTGGATCCAGGGCGGGTCACTGAAGCTTTCTTT	CASSLDPGRVTEAFF
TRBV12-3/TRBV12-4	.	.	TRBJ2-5	TGTGCCAGCAGTCCCCGGATCCAAGAGACCCAGTACTTC	CASSPRIQETQYF
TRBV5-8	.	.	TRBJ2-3	TGTGCCAGCAATAAGGGTGCCGTCCCAGATACGCAGTATTTT	CASNKGAVPDTQYF
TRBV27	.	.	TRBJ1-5	TGTGCCAGCAGTTCGAACACAGATCAGCCCCAGCATTTT	CASSSNTDQPQHF
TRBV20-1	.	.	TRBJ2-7	TGCAGTGCTATTCCGGGCCAGTCTAGCTACGAGCAGTACTTC	CSAIPGQSSYEQYF
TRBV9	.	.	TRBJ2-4	TGTGCCAGTGGAGGGGCGAGCCTAGCCAAAAACATTCAGTACTTC	CASGGASLAKNIQYF
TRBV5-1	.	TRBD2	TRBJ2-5	TGCGCCAGCAGCTACCTAGCGGGGCCGAACCAAGAGACCCAGTACTTC	CASSYLAGPNQETQYF
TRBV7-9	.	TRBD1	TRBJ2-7	TGTGCCAGCAGCCGGCTGGGACAGGCCCACGAGCAGTACTTC	CASSRLGQAHEQYF
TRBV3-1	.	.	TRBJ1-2	TGTGCCAGCAGCCCCCAGGGGCACTATGGCCACACCTTC	CASSPQGHYGHTF
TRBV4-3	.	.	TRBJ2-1	TGCGCCAGCAGCCAAGACAGGAGCTCCTACAATGAGCAGTTCTTC	CASSQDRSSYNEQFF
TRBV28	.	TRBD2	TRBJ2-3	TGTGCCAGCAGTCCCTATGTTGGGCTAGCGGACACAGATACGCAGTATTTT	CASSPYVGLADTDTQYF
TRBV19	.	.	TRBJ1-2	TGTGCCAGTAGAGGGGGAATACGAAACTATGGCTACACCTTC	CASRGGIRNYGYTF
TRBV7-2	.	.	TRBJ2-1	TGTGCCAGCAGCTTAGCGCCGGCCGAGAATGAGCAGTTCTTC	CASSLAPAENEQFF
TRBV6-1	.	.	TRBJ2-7	TGTGCCAGCAGTATCGGGACCCCATACGAGCAGTACTTC	CASSIGTPYEQYF
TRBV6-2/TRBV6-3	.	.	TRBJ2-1	TGTGCCAGCACCCTATACCAGAGTGGGACTTACAATGAGCAGTTCTTC	CASTLYQSGTYNEQFF
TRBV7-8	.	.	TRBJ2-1	TGTGCTACTCAAGGAGGGACGGGGCAGTTCTTC	CATQGGTGQFF
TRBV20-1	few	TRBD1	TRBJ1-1	TGCAGTGCTAGAAGCAGGGGGGGAAACACTGAAGCTTTCTTT	CSARSRGGNTEAFF
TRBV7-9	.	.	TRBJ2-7	TGTGCCAGCAGCTTACGCAGGGGCGCCTCCTACGAGCAGTACTTC	CASSLRRGASYEQYF
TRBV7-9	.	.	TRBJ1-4	TGTGCCAGCACCCTAGGGGGGCAACTGTTTTTT	CASTLGGQLFF
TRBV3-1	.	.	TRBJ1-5	TGTGCCAGCAGCCCAGATGTTAATCAGCCCCAGCATTTT	CASSPDVNQPQHF
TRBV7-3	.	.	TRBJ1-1	TGTGCCAGCAGCTCCGGACTGTACACTGAAGCTTTCTTT	CASSSGLYTEAFF
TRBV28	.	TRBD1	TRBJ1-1	TGTGCCAGCAGTTCGGGACAGGGGGCATGGAACACTGAAGCTTTCTTT	CASSSGQGAWNTEAFF
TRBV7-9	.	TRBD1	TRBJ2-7	TGTGCCAGCAGCTTGAGTGGGACAGGGCCTCTCGAGCAGTACTTC	CASSLSGTGPLEQYF
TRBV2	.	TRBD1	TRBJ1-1	TGTGCCAGCAGTGAAGGGACAGGCATTGAAGCTTTCTTT	CASSEGTGIEAFF
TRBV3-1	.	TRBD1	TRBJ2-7	TGTGCCAGCAGCCACCGGGACAGGGCCCCTTACGAGCAGTACTTC	CASSHRDRAPYEQYF
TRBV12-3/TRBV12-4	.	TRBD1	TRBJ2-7	TGTGCCAGCAGCCTCCTCGGGACAGGGGCTGAAGAGCAGTACTTC	CASSLLGTGAEEQYF
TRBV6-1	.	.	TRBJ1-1	TGTGCCAGCAGGGGTTTCAATGGTGATGAAGCTTTCTTT	CASRGFNGDEAFF
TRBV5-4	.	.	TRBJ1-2	TGTGCCAGCAGCTTGGGCCACGGGCAGCTCTATGGCTACACCTTC	CASSLGHGQLYGYTF
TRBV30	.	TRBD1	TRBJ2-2	TGTGCCTGGAGTCGGGACAGGTCCAGGGAGCTGTTTTTT	CAWSRDRSRELFF
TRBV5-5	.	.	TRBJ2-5	TGTGCCAGCAGCTTGGGGCCGGTAATGGGGCACCAAGAGACCCAGTACTTC	CASSLGPVMGHQETQYF
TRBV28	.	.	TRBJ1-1	TGTGCCAGCAGTTCCCCCGGGGGGGAGGCGGCTGAAGCTTTCTTT	CASSSPGGEAAEAFF
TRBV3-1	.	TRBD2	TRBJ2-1	TGTGCCAGCAGCCCGGGACTAGCGGGAGGACTCCTCTTGTACAATGAGCAGTTCTTC	CASSPGLAGGLLLYNEQFF
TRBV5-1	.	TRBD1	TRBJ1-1	TGCGCCAGCAGCTTGGGGGACAGGGGGACTGAAGCTTTCTTT	CASSLGDRGTEAFF
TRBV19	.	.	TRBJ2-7	TGTGCCAGTAGTCTTGAGAAAGGGGGCTACGAGCAGTACTTC	CASSLEKGGYEQYF
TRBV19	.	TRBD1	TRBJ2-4	TGTGCCAGTAGTCCCCGGGACAGGGGGTTTATTCAGTACTTC	CASSPRDRGFIQYF
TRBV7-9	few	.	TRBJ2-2	TGTGCCAGCAGCTTAGCTGGGGTTGGCGGGGAGCTGTTTTTT	CASSLAGVGGELFF
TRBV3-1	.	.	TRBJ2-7	TGTGCCAGCAGCCGCCTAGACGAGCAGTACTTC	CASSRLDEQYF
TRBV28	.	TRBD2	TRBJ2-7	TGTGCCAGCAGTCCTCCACCCGGGACTAGCGAGTCCTACGAGCAGTACTTC	CASSPPPGTSESYEQYF
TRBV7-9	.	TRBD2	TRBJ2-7	TGTGCCAGCAGCTTAGGGGTGGGGGGGAGCTCCTACGAGCAGTACTTC	CASSLGVGGSSYEQYF
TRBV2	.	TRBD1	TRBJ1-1	TGTGCCAGCAGTGAACCGGGACAGGCGAACACTGAAGCTTTCTTT	CASSEPGQANTEAFF
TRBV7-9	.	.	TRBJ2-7	TGTGCCAGCAGCTCGGACAATTCCTACGAGCAGTACTTC	CASSSDNSYEQYF